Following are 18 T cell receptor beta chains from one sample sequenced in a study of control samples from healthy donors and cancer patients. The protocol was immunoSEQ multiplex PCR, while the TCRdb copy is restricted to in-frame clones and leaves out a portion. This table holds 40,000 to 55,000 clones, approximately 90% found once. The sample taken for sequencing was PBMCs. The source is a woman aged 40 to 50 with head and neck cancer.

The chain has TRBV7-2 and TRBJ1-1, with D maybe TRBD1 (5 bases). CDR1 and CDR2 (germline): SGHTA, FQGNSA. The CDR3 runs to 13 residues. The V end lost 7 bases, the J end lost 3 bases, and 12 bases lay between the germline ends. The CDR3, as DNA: TGTGCCAGCACCATAGACAGATACACTGAAGCTTTCTTT. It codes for CASTIDRYTEAFF.

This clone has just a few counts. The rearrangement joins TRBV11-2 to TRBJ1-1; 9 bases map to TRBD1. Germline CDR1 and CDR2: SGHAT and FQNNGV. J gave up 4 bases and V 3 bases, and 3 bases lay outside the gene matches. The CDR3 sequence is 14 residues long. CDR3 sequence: CASSFGTGITEAFF. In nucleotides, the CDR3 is TGTGCCAGCAGCTTCGGGACAGGGATCACTGAAGCTTTCTTT.

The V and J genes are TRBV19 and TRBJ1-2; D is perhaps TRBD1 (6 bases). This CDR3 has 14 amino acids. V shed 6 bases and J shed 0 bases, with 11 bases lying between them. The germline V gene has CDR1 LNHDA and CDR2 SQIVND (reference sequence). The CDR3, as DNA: TGTGCCAGTAGGCTGGACAGACCTAACTATGGCTACACCTTC. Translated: CASRLDRPNYGYTF.

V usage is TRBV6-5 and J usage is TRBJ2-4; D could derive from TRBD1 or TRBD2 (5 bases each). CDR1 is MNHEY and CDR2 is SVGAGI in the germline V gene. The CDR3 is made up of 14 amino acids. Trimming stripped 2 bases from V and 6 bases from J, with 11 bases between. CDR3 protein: CASSYKGPGNIQYF. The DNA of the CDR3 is TGTGCCAGCAGTTACAAGGGACCGGGAAACATTCAGTACTTC.

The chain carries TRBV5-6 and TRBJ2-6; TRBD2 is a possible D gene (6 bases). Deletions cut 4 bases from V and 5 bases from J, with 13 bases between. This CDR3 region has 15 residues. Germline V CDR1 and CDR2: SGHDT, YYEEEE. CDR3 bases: TGTGCCAGCAGCCCCCCGGGGACTTGGGCCAACGTCCTGACTTTC. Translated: CASSPPGTWANVLTF.

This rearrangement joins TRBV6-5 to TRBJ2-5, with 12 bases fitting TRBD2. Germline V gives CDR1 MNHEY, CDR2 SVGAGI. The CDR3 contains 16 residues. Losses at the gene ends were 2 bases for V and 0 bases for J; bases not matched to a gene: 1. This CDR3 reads CASSYLAGGYQETQYF. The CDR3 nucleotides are TGTGCCAGCAGTTACCTAGCGGGAGGGTACCAAGAGACCCAGTACTTC.

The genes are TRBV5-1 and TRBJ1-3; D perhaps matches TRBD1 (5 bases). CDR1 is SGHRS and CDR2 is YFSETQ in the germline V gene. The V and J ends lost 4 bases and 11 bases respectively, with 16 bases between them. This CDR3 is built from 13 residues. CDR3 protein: CASSNGPGRAIYF. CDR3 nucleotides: TGCGCCAGCAGCAATGGCCCGGGGCGTGCCATATATTTT. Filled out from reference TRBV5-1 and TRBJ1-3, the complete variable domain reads KAGVTQTPRYLIKTRGQQVTLSCSPISGHRSVSWYQQTPGQGLQFLFEYFSETQRNKGNFPGRFSGRQFSNSRSEMNVSTLELGDSALYLCASSNGPGRAIYFGEGSWLTVV.

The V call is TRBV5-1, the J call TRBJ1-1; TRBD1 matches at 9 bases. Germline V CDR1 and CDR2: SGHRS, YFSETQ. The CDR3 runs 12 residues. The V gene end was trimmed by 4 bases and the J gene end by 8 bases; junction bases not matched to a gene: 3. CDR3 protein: CASSGQGIEAFF. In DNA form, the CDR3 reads TGCGCCAGCAGCGGACAGGGGATAGAAGCTTTCTTT.

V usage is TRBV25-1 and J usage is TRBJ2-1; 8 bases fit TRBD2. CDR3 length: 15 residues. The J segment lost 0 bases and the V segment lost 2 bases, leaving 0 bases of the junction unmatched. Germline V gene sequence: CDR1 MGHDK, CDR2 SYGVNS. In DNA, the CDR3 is TGTGCCAGCAGTGAAACTAGCGGCTCCTACAATGAGCAGTTCTTC. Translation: CASSETSGSYNEQFF.

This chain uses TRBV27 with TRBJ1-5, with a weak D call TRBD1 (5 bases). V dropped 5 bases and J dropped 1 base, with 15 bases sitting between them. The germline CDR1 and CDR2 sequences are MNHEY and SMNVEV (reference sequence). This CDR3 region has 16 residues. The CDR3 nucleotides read TGTGCCAGCAGTCTCTCGTCGGGACTGAGCAATCAGCCCCAGCATTTT. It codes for CASSLSSGLSNQPQHF.

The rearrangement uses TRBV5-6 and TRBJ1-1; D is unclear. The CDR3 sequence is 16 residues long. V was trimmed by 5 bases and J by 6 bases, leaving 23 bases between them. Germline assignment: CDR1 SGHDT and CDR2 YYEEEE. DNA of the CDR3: TGTGCCAGCAGGGTAGAACCGGGCCTGAACAGCCCTGAAGCTTTCTTT. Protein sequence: CASRVEPGLNSPEAFF.

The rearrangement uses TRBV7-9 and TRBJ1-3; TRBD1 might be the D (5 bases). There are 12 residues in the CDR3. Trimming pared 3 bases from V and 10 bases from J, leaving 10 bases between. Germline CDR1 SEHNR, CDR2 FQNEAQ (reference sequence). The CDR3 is CASSFMGDTIYF. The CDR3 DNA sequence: TGTGCCAGCAGCTTTATGGGGGATACCATATATTTT.

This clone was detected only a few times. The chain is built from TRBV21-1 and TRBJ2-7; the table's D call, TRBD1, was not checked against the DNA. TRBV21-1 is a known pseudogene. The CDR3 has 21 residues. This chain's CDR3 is CASSTPTWAVTGPLGSYEQYF. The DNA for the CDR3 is TGTGCCAGCAGCACACCAACGTGGGCTGTGACAGGGCCCCTGGGATCCTACGAGCAGTACTTC.

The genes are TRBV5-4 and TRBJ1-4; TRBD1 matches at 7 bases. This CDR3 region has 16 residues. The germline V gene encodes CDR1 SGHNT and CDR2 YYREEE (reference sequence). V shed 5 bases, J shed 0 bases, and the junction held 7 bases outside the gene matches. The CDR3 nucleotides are TGTGCCAGCAGTCATGGGACAGCCACAACTAATGAAAAACTGTTTTTT. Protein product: CASSHGTATTNEKLFF.

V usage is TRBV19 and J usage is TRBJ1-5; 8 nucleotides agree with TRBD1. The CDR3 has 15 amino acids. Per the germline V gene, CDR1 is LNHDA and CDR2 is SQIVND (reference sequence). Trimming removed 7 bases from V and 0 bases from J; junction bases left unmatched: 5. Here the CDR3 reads CASKNRGVSNQPQHF. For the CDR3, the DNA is TGTGCCAGTAAAAACAGGGGGGTTAGCAATCAGCCCCAGCATTTT.

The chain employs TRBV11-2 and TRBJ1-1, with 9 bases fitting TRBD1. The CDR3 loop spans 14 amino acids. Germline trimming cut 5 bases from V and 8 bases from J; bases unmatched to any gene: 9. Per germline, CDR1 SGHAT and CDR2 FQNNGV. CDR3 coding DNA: TGTGCCAGCAGCGAGGGGGGACAGGGAGCCGAAGCTTTCTTT. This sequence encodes CASSEGGQGAEAFF.

The CDR3 nucleotides read TGTGCCAGCACCCGAGCCCGAAGCTCCTACAATGAGCAGTTCTTC. Translating gives CASTRARSSYNEQFF. The gene calls are TRBV5-8 and TRBJ2-1, with D uncertain. Germline loops: CDR1 SGHTS, CDR2 YDEGEE. The CDR3 length is 15 residues. Trimming took off 6 bases at V and 0 bases at J, with 13 bases between the two ends.

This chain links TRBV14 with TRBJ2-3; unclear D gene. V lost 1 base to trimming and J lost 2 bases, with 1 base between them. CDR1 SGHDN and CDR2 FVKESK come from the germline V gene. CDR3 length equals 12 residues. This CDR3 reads CASSQVTDTQYF. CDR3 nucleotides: TGTGCCAGCAGCCAAGTCACAGATACGCAGTATTTT. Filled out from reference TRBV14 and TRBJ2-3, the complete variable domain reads EAGVTQFPSHSVIEKGQTVTLRCDPISGHDNLYWYRRVMGKEIKFLLHFVKESKQDESGMPNNRFLAERTGGTYSTLKVQPAELEDSGVYFCASSQVTDTQYFGPGTRLTVL.